A single sample gave rise to the 19 T cell receptor beta chains below, sequenced in a study of cytomegalovirus exposure and HLA in healthy donors. 60 Vbeta and 13 Jbeta primers were used in PCR. Measured with immunoSEQ multiplex PCR; TCRdb has only the in-frame clones, and not every one. The sample consists of 250,000 to 350,000 clones, 85% to 90% of them appearing once. Material: PBMCs. These TCRs come from a woman aged 18-35 years in good health and CMV-seronegative.

The chain links TRBV11-3 to TRBJ2-5, with TRBD1 as a possible D gene (6 bases). The DNA end is a closer match to TRBJ2-7, so the J assignment may be wrong. CDR1 and CDR2 (germline): SGHNT, YENEEA. This CDR3 has 12 amino acids. For the CDR3, the DNA is TGTGCCAGCAGCTTCAGGGGTGACGAGCAGTACTTC. Its protein product is CASSFRGDEQYF.

The CDR3 nucleotides read TGTGCCAGTAGTCCGATAGACAGGGAACGGCCCCAGCATTTT. It translates to CASSPIDRERPQHF. The V call is TRBV19, the J call TRBJ1-5; TRBD1 agrees at 7 bases. Germline CDR1 LNHDA, CDR2 SQIVND (reference sequence). The CDR3 has 14 residues. J gave up 9 bases and V 5 bases, and 10 bases lay outside the gene matches.

J is TRBJ1-2 and V is TRBV18; no firm D call. CDR1 KGHSH and CDR2 LQKENI come from the germline V gene. Deletions cut 2 bases from V and 1 base from J, with 8 bases between. The CDR3 is made up of 14 amino acids. CDR3 in DNA: TGTGCCAGCTCACCAGGAACAGATAACTATGGCTACACCTTC. Protein product: CASSPGTDNYGYTF.

The V and J genes are TRBV5-6 and TRBJ2-1; no definite D call. The germline V gene has CDR1 SGHDT and CDR2 YYEEEE. V lost 4 bases and J lost 0, with 8 bases in between. The CDR3 covers 14 residues. The CDR3: CASSPISSYNEQFF. For the CDR3, the DNA is TGTGCCAGCAGCCCCATTAGCTCCTACAATGAGCAGTTCTTC.

The rearrangement joins TRBV27 to TRBJ2-3, with 12 bases that match TRBD2. Germline loops: CDR1 MNHEY, CDR2 SMNVEV (reference sequence). The trim removed 10 bases at V and 4 bases at J, leaving 9 bases unmatched. The CDR3 has 15 amino acids. The CDR3, as DNA: TGTGCCACCAAAGGACTAGCGGGGCAATCAGATACGCAGTATTTT. Translation: CATKGLAGQSDTQYF.

The rearrangement uses TRBV6-1 and TRBJ2-6; possibly TRBD1 for D (5 bases). V was clipped by 6 bases and J by 1 base, with 10 bases between them. CDR1 and CDR2 from the germline V gene are MNHNS and SASEGT. The CDR3 has 15 amino acids. The CDR3 region has the DNA TGTGCCAGCAGAACACAGGTGTCTGGGGCCAACGTCCTGACTTTC. The encoded protein is CASRTQVSGANVLTF.

The chain carries TRBV2 and TRBJ1-4; D is ambiguous. The CDR3 spans 13 residues. The V and J ends lost 8 bases and 6 bases respectively, with 13 bases between them. CDR1 is SNHLY, CDR2 FYNNEI, per germline. As DNA, the CDR3 is TGTGCCAGCGTCCGTGGTAGAGATGAAAAACTGTTTTTT. Translated: CASVRGRDEKLFF.

This chain connects TRBV20-1 to TRBJ1-2, with a possible D match to TRBD1 (6 bases). The V gene's germline CDR1 is DFQATT and CDR2 SNEGSKA (reference sequence). V shed 4 bases and J shed 8 bases, with 11 bases lying between them. The CDR3 extends over 11 amino acids. CDR3 loop: CSATQGSGYTF. The CDR3 region has the DNA TGCAGTGCTACACAGGGAAGCGGCTACACCTTC.

The V and J genes are TRBV29-1 and TRBJ1-2; a weak D match, TRBD1 (6 bases). CDR3 length: 16 amino acids. Germline V gives CDR1 SQVTM, CDR2 ANQGSEA. V gave up 6 bases and J gave up 7 bases, with 27 bases separating them. The DNA of the CDR3 is TGCAGCGTCGCTCCCCTTTTTAACAGGGATCATGGTGGCTACACCTTC. Encoded protein: CSVAPLFNRDHGGYTF. Variable domain in full (rest from reference TRBV29-1 and TRBJ1-2): SAVISQKPSRDICQRGTSLTIQCQVDSQVTMMFWYRQQPGQSLTLIATANQGSEATYESGFVIDKFPISRPNLTFSTLTVSNMSPEDSSIYLCSVAPLFNRDHGGYTFGSGTRLTVV.

J is TRBJ1-1 and V is TRBV6-5; D is undetermined. V was shortened by 7 bases and J by 0 bases, with 12 bases between the two germline ends. The CDR3 is 14 amino acids. CDR1 and CDR2 (germline): MNHEY, SVGAGI. CDR3 sequence: CASTTAAVNTEAFF. CDR3 coding DNA: TGTGCCAGCACCACCGCGGCGGTGAACACTGAAGCTTTCTTT.

The V call is TRBV19, the J call TRBJ1-1; D remains unclear. The germline V and J ends were trimmed by 7 bases and 6 bases, with 18 bases remaining between them. The CDR3 loop spans 14 amino acids. Germline V CDR1 and CDR2: LNHDA, SQIVND (reference sequence). Here the CDR3 reads CASTSISVVAEAFF. Here the CDR3 DNA reads TGTGCCAGTACCTCTATATCCGTAGTAGCTGAAGCTTTCTTT. Based on the CDR3 plus reference TRBV19 and TRBJ1-1, the full variable domain is DGGITQSPKYLFRKEGQNVTLSCEQNLNHDAMYWYRQDPGQGLRLIYYSQIVNDFQKGDIAEGYSVSREKKESFPLTVTSAQKNPTAFYLCASTSISVVAEAFFGQGTRLTVV.

The chain is built from TRBV2 and TRBJ1-1; a weak D match, TRBD1 (6 bases). CDR3 size: 14 residues. With 2 bases removed from V and 1 base from J, the gap between germline ends came to 8 bases. The germline V gene encodes CDR1 SNHLY and CDR2 FYNNEI. This CDR3 reads CASSEPGANTEAFF. The CDR3 nucleotides are TGTGCCAGCAGTGAACCAGGGGCGAACACTGAAGCTTTCTTT.

The V and J genes are TRBV14 and TRBJ2-1; TRBD2 agrees at 8 bases. J gave up 4 bases and V 0 bases, and 8 bases lay outside the gene matches. The CDR3 extends over 17 amino acids. Germline V CDR1 and CDR2: SGHDN, FVKESK. The CDR3 nucleotides read TGTGCCAGCAGCCAAGACCAGAGAGCGGGGGTGTACAATGAGCAGTTCTTC. Residues: CASSQDQRAGVYNEQFF. Variable domain in full (rest from reference TRBV14 and TRBJ2-1): EAGVTQFPSHSVIEKGQTVTLRCDPISGHDNLYWYRRVMGKEIKFLLHFVKESKQDESGMPNNRFLAERTGGTYSTLKVQPAELEDSGVYFCASSQDQRAGVYNEQFFGPGTRLTVL.

The CDR3 spells CASTAGGWSTDTQYF. The CDR3 nucleotides are TGTGCCAGCACGGCGGGGGGGTGGAGCACAGATACGCAGTATTTT. The chain is built from TRBV2 and TRBJ2-3; 9 bases are shared with TRBD2. V lost 7 bases and J lost 0; bases outside the gene matches: 5. Germline CDR1 reads SNHLY; CDR2 reads FYNNEI. The CDR3 runs 15 residues.

This sequence joins TRBV6-1 and TRBJ1-5, with 9 bases identical to TRBD1. J lost 2 bases, V lost 4 bases, and 6 bases had no gene match. CDR1 is MNHNS, CDR2 SASEGT, per germline. The length of the CDR3 is 16 residues. The CDR3 nucleotides are TGTGCCAGCAGTGCCTTACAGGGGGCTGGCAATCAGCCCCAGCATTTT. It codes for CASSALQGAGNQPQHF.

The rearrangement joins TRBV9 to TRBJ2-7; D may be TRBD1 (6 bases). Trimming shortened V by 4 bases and J by 3 bases, and 11 bases separated the two germline ends. Per the germline V gene, CDR1 is SGDLS and CDR2 is YYNGEE. The CDR3 sequence is 13 residues long. The CDR3 coding sequence is TGTGCCAGCAGCCCCGGACAGTTCTACGAGCAGTACTTC. Its protein is CASSPGQFYEQYF.

Only a few counts were recorded for this clone. V usage is TRBV10-3 and J usage is TRBJ1-4; 7 nucleotides agree with TRBD1. J gave up 4 bases and V 5 bases, and 4 bases lay outside the gene matches. The CDR3 has 14 amino acids. Germline CDR1 and CDR2: ENHRY and SYGVKD. The chain's CDR3 is CAISPGQNNEKLFF. In nucleotides, the CDR3 is TGTGCCATCAGTCCGGGACAGAATAATGAAAAACTGTTTTTT.

V gene TRBV6-7 combines with J gene TRBJ2-6; D uncertain. TRBV6-7 is reported as an ORF; its role is uncertain. The CDR3 is 15 amino acids. V shed 2 bases and J shed 0 bases, with 5 bases lying between them. CDR3: CASSYISSGANVLTF. The CDR3 DNA follows: TGTGCCAGCAGTTACATCAGCTCTGGGGCCAACGTCCTGACTTTC.

The gene calls are TRBV10-1 and TRBJ1-1; possibly TRBD1 for D (6 bases). The CDR3 runs to 14 residues. Germline V CDR1 and CDR2: WNHNN, SYGVQD (reference sequence). Between the trimmed V and J ends, which lost 5 bases and 4 bases, there was a span of 14 bases. The CDR3 loop reads CASSLYRESTEAFF. As DNA, the CDR3 is TGCGCCAGCAGTCTATACAGGGAAAGCACTGAAGCTTTCTTT.